The clone carrying this T cell receptor (beta chain) was counted ten times or more. No antigen is known for it. TCRdb re-called the RT-PCR reads with MiXCR, one entry per CDR3 protein. The sample holds under 200,000 distinct CDR3 sequences, around 9.9% seen once. This record belongs to a study of response to subunit inactivated influenza vaccine. The study, taken as a whole, reports: The authors proposed limited new T cell recruitment per seasonal influenza vaccination.

V shed 0 bases and J shed 5 bases, with 13 bases lying between them. Germline V gene sequence: CDR1 SQVTM, CDR2 ANQGSEA. The CDR3 is 14 amino acids. The receptor comes from a man in his fifties who received an inactivated influenza vaccine. This rearrangement joins TRBV29-1 to TRBJ2-5, with D unclear. Specimen: non-naive T cells sorted from PBMCs, collected roughly 47 days after vaccination. CDR3 sequence (DNA): TGCAGCGTTGAAGATCTGTCGGGTTGGGAGACCCAGTACTTC. This translates into CSVEDLSGWETQYF.